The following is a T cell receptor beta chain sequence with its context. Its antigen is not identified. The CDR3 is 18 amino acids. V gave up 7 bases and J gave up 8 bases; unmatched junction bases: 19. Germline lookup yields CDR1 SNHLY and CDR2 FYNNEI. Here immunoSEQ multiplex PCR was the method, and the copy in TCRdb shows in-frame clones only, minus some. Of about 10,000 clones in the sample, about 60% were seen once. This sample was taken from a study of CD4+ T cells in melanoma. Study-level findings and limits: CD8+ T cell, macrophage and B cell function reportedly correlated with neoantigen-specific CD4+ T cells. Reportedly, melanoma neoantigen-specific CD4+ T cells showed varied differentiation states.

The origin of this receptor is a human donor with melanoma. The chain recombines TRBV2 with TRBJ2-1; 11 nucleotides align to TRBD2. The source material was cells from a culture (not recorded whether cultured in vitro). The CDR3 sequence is CASKSARALAGGMDEQFF. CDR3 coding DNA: TGTGCCAGCAAGTCGGCGAGGGCTCTAGCGGGGGGAATGGATGAGCAGTTCTTC.